Listed here are 13 T cell receptor beta chains from one sample, sequenced in a study of cytomegalovirus exposure and HLA in healthy donors. Vbeta (60) and Jbeta (13) primers were used in the PCR. Repertoires were generated with immunoSEQ multiplex PCR, while TCRdb's copy carries only in-frame clones and drops some. The data show roughly 180,000 clones, about 80% seen once. What was sequenced was PBMCs. The receptor set was obtained from a woman in her fifties or sixties in good health and CMV-seropositive.

The chain links TRBV19 to TRBJ1-4, with D tentatively TRBD1 (6 bases). The V end was cut by 10 bases, the J end by 5 bases, with 14 bases between. This CDR3 has 13 residues. Germline V gene sequence: CDR1 LNHDA, CDR2 SQIVND (reference sequence). CDR3 nucleotides: TGTGCCACGAACGGGACACCGAATGAAAAACTGTTTTTT. Protein: CATNGTPNEKLFF. Using reference TRBV19 and TRBJ1-4 for the parts outside the CDR3, the full variable domain is DGGITQSPKYLFRKEGQNVTLSCEQNLNHDAMYWYRQDPGQGLRLIYYSQIVNDFQKGDIAEGYSVSREKKESFPLTVTSAQKNPTAFYLCATNGTPNEKLFFGSGTQLSVL.

The gene calls are TRBV29-1 and TRBJ1-5; D is undetermined. Germline values: CDR1 SQVTM, CDR2 ANQGSEA. V gave up 4 bases and J gave up 7 bases, with 14 bases separating them. This CDR3 is built from 13 residues. The chain's CDR3 is CSVGLEQSQPQHF. Written as DNA, the CDR3 is TGCAGCGTTGGTTTGGAACAGTCCCAGCCCCAGCATTTT.

The CDR3 DNA sequence: TGTGCCAGCAGCGTCCACCAACAGGGGTACTACGAGCAGTACTTC. Translating it yields CASSVHQQGYYEQYF. The V and J genes are TRBV9 and TRBJ2-7; 7 positions match TRBD1. CDR3 size: 15 residues. Germline CDR1 reads SGDLS; CDR2 reads YYNGEE. The trim removed 2 bases at V and 3 bases at J, leaving 8 bases unmatched.

The rearrangement uses TRBV4-2 and TRBJ2-5, with TRBD2 matching 7 bases. V lost 1 base and J lost 4; bases outside the gene matches: 6. The germline gives CDR1 LGHNA, CDR2 YNFKEQ. CDR3 size: 15 residues. The CDR3 protein is CASSQAGGGGETQYF. CDR3 in DNA: TGTGCCAGCAGCCAAGCTGGCGGGGGAGGAGAGACCCAGTACTTC.

The chain joins TRBV9 to TRBJ2-7, with 11 nucleotides matching TRBD2. The CDR3 totals 14 residues. Germline V gene lookup returns CDR1 SGDLS and CDR2 YYNGEE. After removal of 0 bases from V and 10 bases from J, the junction contained 6 bases not matched to a gene. The CDR3 nucleotides are TGTGCCAGCAGCGTAGAGCCTAGCGGGAGGCCCCAGTACTTC. Its protein product is CASSVEPSGRPQYF.

This CDR3 reads CASSIGVNTEAFF. The CDR3 DNA is TGTGCCAGTAGTATCGGGGTGAACACTGAAGCTTTCTTT. This chain links TRBV19 with TRBJ1-1; the D is unclear. Germline assignment: CDR1 LNHDA and CDR2 SQIVND (reference sequence). The length of the CDR3 is 13 residues. V was shortened by 3 bases and J by 0 bases, with 5 bases between the two germline ends.

The chain has TRBV27 and TRBJ1-5; TRBD1 might be the D (5 bases). Germline CDR1 is MNHEY and CDR2 is SMNVEV (reference sequence). V lost 3 bases and J lost 1, with 16 bases in between. This CDR3 region has 17 residues. The CDR3 sequence is CASSFWGRGESNQPQHF. CDR3 sequence (DNA): TGTGCCAGCAGTTTTTGGGGGAGGGGTGAAAGCAATCAGCCCCAGCATTTT.

V usage is TRBV19 and J usage is TRBJ2-3, with 8 bases lining up with TRBD2. Germline lookup yields CDR1 LNHDA and CDR2 SQIVND (reference sequence). V trimming: 7 bases; J trimming: 2 bases; junction bases outside the gene matches: 8. The CDR3 is made up of 15 amino acids. The chain's CDR3 is CASNPAGANTDTQYF. The CDR3, as DNA: TGTGCCAGTAACCCAGCGGGGGCGAACACAGATACGCAGTATTTT.

The chain joins TRBV5-1 to TRBJ2-7, with D unresolved. Trimming left V 0 bases short and J 1 base short, with 8 bases between. The germline V gene has CDR1 SGHRS and CDR2 YFSETQ. The CDR3 length is 14 residues. DNA for the CDR3: TGCGCCAGCAGCTTGGACAGTCTGTCCTACGAGCAGTACTTC. As protein: CASSLDSLSYEQYF.

This chain uses TRBV2 with TRBJ2-7; 8 nucleotides align to TRBD2. CDR1 is SNHLY, CDR2 FYNNEI, per germline. The CDR3 sequence is 13 residues long. V lost 7 bases to trimming and J lost 5 bases; unmatched junction nucleotides: 7. CDR3 coding DNA: TGTGCCAGCATCGGGGGGGGCCCCCACGAGCAGTACTTC. Translated: CASIGGGPHEQYF. The full variable domain, its missing parts supplied by reference TRBV2 and TRBJ2-7, is EPEVTQTPSHQVTQMGQEVILRCVPISNHLYFYWYRQILGQKVEFLVSFYNNEISEKSEIFDDQFSVERPDGSNFTLKIRSTKLEDSAMYFCASIGGGPHEQYFGPGTRLTVT.

V and J are TRBV9 and TRBJ1-6; D not resolved. Trimming removed 0 bases at V and 9 bases at J, with 10 bases between. The CDR3 is 14 residues long. Germline CDR1 reads SGDLS; CDR2 reads YYNGEE. The CDR3 bases are TGTGCCAGCAGCGTAGAACAGAATAGTTCACCCCTCCACTTT. Amino acid sequence: CASSVEQNSSPLHF.

The chain recombines TRBV9 with TRBJ2-2, with TRBD2 matching 7 bases. This CDR3 contains 18 residues. CDR1 is SGDLS and CDR2 is YYNGEE in the germline V gene. J gave up 8 bases and V 0 bases, and 16 bases lay outside the gene matches. CDR3 sequence: CASSVGGRGLSVSGELFF. The CDR3 coding sequence is TGTGCCAGCAGCGTAGGAGGAAGGGGACTATCCGTTTCGGGGGAGCTGTTTTTT.

The chain uses TRBV6-6 and TRBJ2-5, with a possible D match to TRBD1 (6 bases). The CDR3 length is 14 residues. Trimming stripped 6 bases from V and 2 bases from J, with 13 bases between. Germline V gives CDR1 MNHNY, CDR2 SVGAGI (reference sequence). CDR3 sequence: CASSTTGWQETQYF. CDR3 in DNA: TGTGCCAGCAGCACTACAGGGTGGCAAGAGACCCAGTACTTC.